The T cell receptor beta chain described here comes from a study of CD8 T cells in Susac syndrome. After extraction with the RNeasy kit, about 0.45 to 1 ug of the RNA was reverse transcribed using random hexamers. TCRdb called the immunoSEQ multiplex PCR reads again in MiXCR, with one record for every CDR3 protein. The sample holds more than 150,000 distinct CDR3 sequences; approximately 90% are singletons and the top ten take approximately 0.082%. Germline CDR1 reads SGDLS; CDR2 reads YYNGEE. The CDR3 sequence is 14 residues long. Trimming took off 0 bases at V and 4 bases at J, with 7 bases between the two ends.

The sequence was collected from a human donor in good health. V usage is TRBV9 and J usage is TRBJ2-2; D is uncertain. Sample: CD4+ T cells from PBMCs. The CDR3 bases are TGTGCCAGCAGCGTAGGATCAGGCACCGGGGAGCTGTTTTTT. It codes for CASSVGSGTGELFF.